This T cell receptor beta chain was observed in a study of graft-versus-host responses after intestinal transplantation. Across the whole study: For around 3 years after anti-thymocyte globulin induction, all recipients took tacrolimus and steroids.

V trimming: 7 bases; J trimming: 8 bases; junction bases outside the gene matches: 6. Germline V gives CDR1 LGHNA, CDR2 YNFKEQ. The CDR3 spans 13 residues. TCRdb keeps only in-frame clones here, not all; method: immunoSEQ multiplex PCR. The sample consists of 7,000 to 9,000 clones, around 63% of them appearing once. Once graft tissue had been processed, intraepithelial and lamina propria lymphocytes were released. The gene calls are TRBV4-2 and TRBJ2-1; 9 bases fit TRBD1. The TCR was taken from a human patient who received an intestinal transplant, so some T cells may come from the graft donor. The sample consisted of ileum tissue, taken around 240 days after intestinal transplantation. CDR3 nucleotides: TGTGCCAGCACCGGGACAGGGTTCGATGAGCAGTTCTTC. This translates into CASTGTGFDEQFF.